This T cell receptor (beta chain) appears in the sequencing data of a study of T-cell reconstitution after alpha-beta-depleted transplantation in children. Unique molecular identifiers were incorporated during preparation of the TCRbeta library. Each CDR3 protein is one row after TCRdb ran MiXCR on the PCR reads. The repertoire holds under 450,000 distinct CDR3 sequences, with 10% to 15% as singletons. This clonotype appeared a few times. This receptor was taken from a human donor who donated a stem cell graft to a child with Fanconi anemia. The source was PBMCs, collected from the stem cell graft.

DNA for the CDR3: TGTGCCAGCAGCCCCTTGCAGGGCGGCTACGAGCAGTACTTC. It is translated as CASSPLQGGYEQYF. The chain couples TRBV6-1 to TRBJ2-7; D perhaps matches TRBD1 (5 bases). Trimming shortened V by 6 bases and J by 3 bases, and 15 bases separated the two germline ends. Germline CDR1 reads MNHNS; CDR2 reads SASEGT. This CDR3 is built from 14 residues.